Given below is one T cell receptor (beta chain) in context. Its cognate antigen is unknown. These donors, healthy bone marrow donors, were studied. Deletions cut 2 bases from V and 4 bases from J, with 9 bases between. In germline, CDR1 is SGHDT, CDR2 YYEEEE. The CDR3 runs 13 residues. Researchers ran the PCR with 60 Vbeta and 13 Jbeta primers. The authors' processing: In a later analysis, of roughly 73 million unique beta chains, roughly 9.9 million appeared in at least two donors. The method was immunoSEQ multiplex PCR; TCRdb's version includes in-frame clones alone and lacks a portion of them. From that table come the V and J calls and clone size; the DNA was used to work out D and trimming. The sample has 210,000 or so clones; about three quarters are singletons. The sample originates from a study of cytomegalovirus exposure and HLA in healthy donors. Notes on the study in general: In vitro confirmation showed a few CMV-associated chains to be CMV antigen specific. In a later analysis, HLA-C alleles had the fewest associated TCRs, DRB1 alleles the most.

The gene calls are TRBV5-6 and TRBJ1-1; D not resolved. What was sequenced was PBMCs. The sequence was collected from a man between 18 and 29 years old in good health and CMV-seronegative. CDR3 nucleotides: TGTGCCAGCAGCTTCGAGTCGAGCACTGAAGCTTTCTTT. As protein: CASSFESSTEAFF.